The 18 T cell receptor beta chains given below trace back to one sample, sequenced in a study of cytomegalovirus exposure and HLA in healthy donors. The PCR made use of 60 Vbeta and 13 Jbeta primers. Libraries were prepared by immunoSEQ multiplex PCR; TCRdb keeps only in-frame clonotypes and omits some of them. The sample holds 55,000 to 75,000 clones, approximately 67% seen once. The sequencing sample was made of PBMCs. The receptors shown here come from a man under 40 in good health and CMV-seronegative.

This clone has just a few counts. The chain combines TRBV15 with TRBJ1-4; D ambiguous. CDR1 is LNHNV, CDR2 YYDKDF, per germline (reference sequence). The CDR3 loop spans 13 amino acids. Between the trimmed V and J ends, which lost 4 bases and 1 base, there was a span of 4 bases. CDR3 nucleotide sequence: TGTGCCACCAGCATCGTAACTAATGAAAAACTGTTTTTT. It specifies CATSIVTNEKLFF. Complete variable domain (other parts from reference TRBV15 and TRBJ1-4): DAMVIQNPRYQVTQFGKPVTLSCSQTLNHNVMYWYQQKSSQAPKLLFHYYDKDFNNEADTPDNFQSRRPNTSFCFLDIRSPGLGDTAMYLCATSIVTNEKLFFGSGTQLSVL.

The chain joins TRBV6-5 to TRBJ2-4; 9 bases match TRBD2. The CDR3 consists of 14 residues. Germline CDR1 MNHEY, CDR2 SVGAGI. With V trimmed by 2 bases and J by 7 bases, 3 bases remained unmatched. The CDR3 DNA sequence: TGTGCCAGCAGTTACCAGGGGACTAGCAACATTCAGTACTTC. It translates to CASSYQGTSNIQYF.

The sample holds one count of this clone. The V call is TRBV30, the J call TRBJ2-5, with D tentatively TRBD1 (6 bases). The CDR3 loop spans 14 amino acids. The V and J ends lost 5 bases and 3 bases respectively, with 16 bases between them. The germline CDR1 and CDR2 sequences are GTSNPN and SVGIG (reference sequence). As DNA, the CDR3 is TGTGCCTGGGGGCCGGGACAAGAAAAAGAGACCCAGTACTTC. Its translation is CAWGPGQEKETQYF.

This clone showed up just once. The chain is built from TRBV11-2 and TRBJ2-3, with 11 nucleotides matching TRBD2. Unmatched junction bases numbered 5, after V lost 4 bases and J lost 5 bases. This CDR3 contains 15 residues. Germline loops: CDR1 SGHAT, CDR2 FQNNGV. In DNA, the CDR3 is TGTGCCAGCAGCTCCCCGACTAGCGGGATAGATACGCAGTATTTT. Encoded protein: CASSSPTSGIDTQYF.

The chain combines TRBV30 with TRBJ1-5; D unresolved. The ends were cut back, 4 bases at V and 2 bases at J, with 6 bases in the middle. The germline V gene has CDR1 GTSNPN and CDR2 SVGIG (reference sequence). CDR3 length: 12 residues. The CDR3 loop reads CAWTHGNQPQHF. For the CDR3, the DNA is TGTGCCTGGACCCATGGCAATCAGCCCCAGCATTTT.

The table lists this clone with a few counts. The chain employs TRBV4-1 and TRBJ1-4, with D unresolved. The germline CDR1 and CDR2 sequences are MGHRA and YSYEKL. The V end was cut by 0 bases, the J end by 5 bases, with 16 bases between. There are 17 residues in the CDR3. CDR3 nucleotide sequence: TGCGCCAGCAGCCAAGAACGATATCGAGTAAACAATGAAAAACTGTTTTTT. Amino acid sequence: CASSQERYRVNNEKLFF.

This clone was counted between two and nine times. The CDR3 loop reads CASSLQGDGYTF. CDR3 sequence (DNA): TGTGCCAGCAGCCTACAGGGGGATGGCTACACCTTC. The chain has TRBV5-4 and TRBJ1-2; 8 positions match TRBD1. Germline values: CDR1 SGHNT, CDR2 YYREEE (reference sequence). V lost 4 bases to trimming and J lost 6 bases; unmatched junction nucleotides: 2. The CDR3 is 12 residues long.

The chain links TRBV5-4 to TRBJ2-1; 7 nucleotides agree with TRBD2. The CDR3 totals 18 residues. V was clipped by 0 bases and J by 7 bases; unmatched bases: 16. From germline, CDR1 is SGHNT and CDR2 YYREEE (reference sequence). The CDR3 DNA follows: TGTGCCAGCAGCTTGGGGTTGGCGGGGGAGGGTTGGGGTAATGAGCAGTTCTTC. It codes for CASSLGLAGEGWGNEQFF.

This chain uses TRBV6-5 with TRBJ1-5; weak D call: TRBD1 (5 bases). Germline CDR1 and CDR2: MNHEY and SVGAGI. V gave up 5 bases and J gave up 3 bases, with 14 bases separating them. This CDR3 has 15 amino acids. CDR3 in amino acids: CASSPTASDNQPQHF. CDR3 sequence (DNA): TGTGCCAGCAGTCCGACAGCTAGTGACAATCAGCCCCAGCATTTT.

V gene TRBV21-1 combines with J gene TRBJ2-7; TRBD1 is the table's D call and was not checked against the DNA. TRBV21-1 is a pseudogene segment. The CDR3 length is 16 residues. Written as DNA, the CDR3 is TGTGCCAGCAACCCAAACCGCGGGACAGGGGGGAACGAGCAGTACTTC. It specifies CASNPNRGTGGNEQYF.

The V and J genes are TRBV25-1 and TRBJ2-7; 8 bases map to TRBD1. The germline V gene encodes CDR1 MGHDK and CDR2 SYGVNS. The length of the CDR3 is 16 residues. The trim removed 2 bases at V and 1 base at J, leaving 7 bases unmatched. CDR3: CASSEDRGKSSYEQYF. The CDR3, as DNA: TGTGCCAGCAGTGAAGACAGGGGCAAATCTTCCTACGAGCAGTACTTC.

This clone was found once. The chain's CDR3 is CASSPYFRGEGYEQYF. The CDR3 region has the DNA TGTGCCAGCAGTCCGTACTTCAGGGGCGAGGGGTACGAGCAGTACTTC. The J gene is TRBJ2-7, the V gene TRBV6-6; D might be TRBD1 (6 bases). CDR1 and CDR2 from the germline V gene are MNHNY and SVGAGI (reference sequence). Trimming shortened V by 5 bases and J by 4 bases, and 21 bases separated the two germline ends. The CDR3 sequence is 16 residues long.

V is TRBV5-1 and J is TRBJ2-7; TRBD1 matches at 9 bases. The V segment lost 0 bases and the J segment 2 bases; nucleotides outside the gene matches: 9. This CDR3 has 17 amino acids. Germline V gene data show CDR1 as SGHRS and CDR2 as YFSETQ. The CDR3 protein is CASSLGTGARSPYEQYF. CDR3 bases: TGCGCCAGCAGCTTGGGGACAGGGGCCCGAAGCCCCTACGAGCAGTACTTC.

The rearrangement links TRBV7-2 to TRBJ2-7; 10 nucleotides agree with TRBD2. CDR3 size: 16 residues. CDR1 SGHTA and CDR2 FQGNSA come from the germline V gene. Trimming took 0 bases from V and 0 from J; bases not matched to a gene: 2. The CDR3 DNA reads as TGTGCCAGCAGCTTAGCTCCTAGCGGGAGCTCCTACGAGCAGTACTTC. It is translated as CASSLAPSGSSYEQYF.

The chain carries TRBV14 and TRBJ1-6; D may be TRBD1 (5 bases). The CDR3 consists of 14 residues. From germline, CDR1 is SGHDN and CDR2 FVKESK. Trimming cost V 1 base and J 7 bases, with 8 bases left between them. The DNA of the CDR3 is TGTGCCAGCAGCCAAGTACCAGGGAATTCACCCCTCCACTTT. Its protein is CASSQVPGNSPLHF.

The gene calls are TRBV14 and TRBJ2-2, with 7 nucleotides matching TRBD2. This CDR3 has 14 residues. The V gene end was trimmed by 3 bases and the J gene end by 2 bases; junction bases not matched to a gene: 0. The germline CDR1 and CDR2 sequences are SGHDN and FVKESK. DNA of the CDR3: TGTGCCAGCAGCCAGGGACTAAACACCGGGGAGCTGTTTTTT. Translation: CASSQGLNTGELFF.

V and J are TRBV4-1 and TRBJ2-7; D possibly corresponds to TRBD2 (6 bases). V dropped 8 bases and J dropped 3 bases, with 20 bases sitting between them. Germline-derived CDR1 and CDR2 are MGHRA and YSYEKL. This CDR3 is built from 15 residues. The CDR3 sequence is CASSTSAGRCYEQYF. The CDR3, as DNA: TGCGCCAGCTCCACCTCAGCAGGGAGGTGCTACGAGCAGTACTTC.

V usage is TRBV18 and J usage is TRBJ1-5, with D uncertain. Germline CDR1 KGHSH, CDR2 LQKENI. The CDR3 has 15 amino acids. Trimming removed 2 bases at V and 3 bases at J, with 11 bases between. CDR3 loop: CASSPDQEVNQPQHF. CDR3 nucleotide sequence: TGTGCCAGCTCACCAGATCAGGAGGTCAATCAGCCCCAGCATTTT. Full variable domain (remainder filled in from reference TRBV18 and TRBJ1-5): NAGVMQNPRHLVRRRGQEARLRCSPMKGHSHVYWYRQLPEEGLKFMVYLQKENIIDESGMPKERFSAEFPKEGPSILRIQQVVRGDSAAYFCASSPDQEVNQPQHFGDGTRLSIL.